The subject of this entry is one T cell receptor beta chain. The target antigen is unknown. The CDR3 runs to 13 residues. In germline, CDR1 is SGHDN, CDR2 FVKESK. The sample originates from a study of CXCR3-negative and CXCR3-positive naive CD8 T cells. Notes on the study in general: TRB CDR3s were more hydrophobic in CXCR3-positive than in CXCR3-negative naive cells. Naive CXCR3-negative and CXCR3-positive cells had similar TRBV-TRBJ usage; memory differed. Diversity ran similarly high across both naive subsets but far lower in memory CD8+ cells. Naive subsets displayed similar surface CD5, and TCR strength was inferred from TRB CDR3 properties.

Through 5' RACE with UMI labels, the TRB cDNA libraries were prepared. TCRdb re-called the 5' RACE reads and gives one entry per CDR3 protein, without DNA. The listing records under 60,000 distinct CDR3 sequences. V gene TRBV14 combines with J gene TRBJ2-1; TCRdb picks TRBD2, but there is no DNA to check that call. This TCR was sampled from a human donor in good health. Some clones in this sample may be carry-over from other donors' samples. The specimen was naive CXCR3+ CD8+ T cells from blood. Subset given: CD45RO-CCR7+CD27+CD95- naive CD8+ T cells expressing CXCR3 (TNR3+). The CDR3 region is CASSHASDNEQFF.